This T cell receptor (beta chain) was obtained from a study of blood T cell repertoires in COVID-19. Study as a whole: In each case, the material was cDNA or gDNA derived from T cells, B-cell-depleted T cells, or PBMCs.

V was clipped by 2 bases and J by 4 bases, with 14 bases between them. The CDR3 is made up of 15 amino acids. Germline V lookup: CDR1 LNHDA, CDR2 SQIVND (reference sequence). In the source study's methods: Nucleated cell counts were estimated from reference gene primer amplification. The table came from immunoSEQ multiplex PCR; TCRdb's copy has only in-frame clones and leaves some out. The V and J calls and clone size come from that table; D and trimming were worked out from the DNA. The table records 200,000 or so clones, about nine tenths of them present only once. The chain couples TRBV19 to TRBJ1-2; no clear D. The sequencing input was peripheral blood. The receptor's source is a man in his 70s with active or convalescent COVID-19. The CDR3 region has the DNA TGTGCCAGTAGTATACAAGGTACCGCTAGCTATGGCTACACCTTC. It is translated as CASSIQGTASYGYTF.